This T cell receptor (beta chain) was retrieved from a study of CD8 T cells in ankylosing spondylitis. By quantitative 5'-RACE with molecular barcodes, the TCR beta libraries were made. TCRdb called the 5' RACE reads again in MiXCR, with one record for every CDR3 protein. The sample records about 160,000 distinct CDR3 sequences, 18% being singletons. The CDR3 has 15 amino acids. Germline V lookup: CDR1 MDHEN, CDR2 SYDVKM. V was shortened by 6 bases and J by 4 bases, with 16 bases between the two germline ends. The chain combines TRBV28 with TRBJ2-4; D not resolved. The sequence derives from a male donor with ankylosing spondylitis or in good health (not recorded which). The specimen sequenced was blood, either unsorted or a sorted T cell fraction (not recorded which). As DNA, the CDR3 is TGTGCCAGCAGATCCTCGGGTGACGCTAAAAACATTCAGTACTTC. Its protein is CASRSSGDAKNIQYF. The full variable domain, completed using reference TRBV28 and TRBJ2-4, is DVKVTQSSRYLVKRTGEKVFLECVQDMDHENMFWYRQDPGLGLRLIYFSYDVKMKEKGDIPEGYSVSREKKERFSLILESASTNQTSMYLCASRSSGDAKNIQYFGAGTRLSVL.